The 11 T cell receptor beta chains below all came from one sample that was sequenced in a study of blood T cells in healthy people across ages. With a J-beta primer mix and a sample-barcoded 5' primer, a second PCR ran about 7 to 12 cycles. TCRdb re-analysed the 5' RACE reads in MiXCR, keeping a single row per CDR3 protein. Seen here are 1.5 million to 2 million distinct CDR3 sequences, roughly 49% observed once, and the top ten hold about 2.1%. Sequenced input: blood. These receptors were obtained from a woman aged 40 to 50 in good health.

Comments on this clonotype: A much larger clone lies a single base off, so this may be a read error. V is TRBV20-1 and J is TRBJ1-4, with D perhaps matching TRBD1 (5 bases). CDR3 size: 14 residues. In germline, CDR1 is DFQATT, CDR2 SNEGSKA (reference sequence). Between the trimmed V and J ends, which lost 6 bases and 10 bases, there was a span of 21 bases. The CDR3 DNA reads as TGCAGTGCCCCCCGAAGGGAGGGGAAAGGAAAACTGTTTTTT. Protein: CSAPRREGKGKLFF.

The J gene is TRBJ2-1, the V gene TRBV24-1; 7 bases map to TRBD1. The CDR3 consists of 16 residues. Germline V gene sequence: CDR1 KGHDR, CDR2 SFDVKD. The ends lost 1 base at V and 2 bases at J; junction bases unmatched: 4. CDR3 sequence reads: CATSDFRQGTYNEQFF. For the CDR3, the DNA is TGTGCCACCAGTGATTTCCGACAGGGCACCTACAATGAGCAGTTCTTC.

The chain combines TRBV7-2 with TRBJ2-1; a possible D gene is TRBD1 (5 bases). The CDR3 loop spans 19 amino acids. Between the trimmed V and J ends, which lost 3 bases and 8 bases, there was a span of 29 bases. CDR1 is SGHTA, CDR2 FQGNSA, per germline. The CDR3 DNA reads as TGTGCCAGCAGCTTCACTGGGTCACCAGGGCTAGGCGTTTTCTATGAGCAGTTCTTC. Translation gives CASSFTGSPGLGVFYEQFF.

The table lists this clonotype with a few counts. The CDR3 reads CSASPKKAWGGRNSGANVLTF. The CDR3 DNA reads TGCAGTGCTAGCCCCAAGAAGGCTTGGGGGGGGAGAAACTCTGGGGCCAACGTCCTGACTTTC. This chain uses TRBV20-1 with TRBJ2-6, with TRBD2 identical over 7 bases. The CDR3 extends over 21 amino acids. The V and J ends lost 3 bases and 0 bases, in that order; junction bases with no gene match: 20. Germline V lookup: CDR1 DFQATT, CDR2 SNEGSKA (reference sequence).

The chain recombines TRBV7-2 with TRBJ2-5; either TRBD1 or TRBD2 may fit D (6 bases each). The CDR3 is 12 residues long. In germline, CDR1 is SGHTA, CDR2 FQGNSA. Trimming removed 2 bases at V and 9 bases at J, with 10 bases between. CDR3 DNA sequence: TGTGCCAGCAGCTTAACAGGGAGGTCCCAGTACTTC. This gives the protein CASSLTGRSQYF.

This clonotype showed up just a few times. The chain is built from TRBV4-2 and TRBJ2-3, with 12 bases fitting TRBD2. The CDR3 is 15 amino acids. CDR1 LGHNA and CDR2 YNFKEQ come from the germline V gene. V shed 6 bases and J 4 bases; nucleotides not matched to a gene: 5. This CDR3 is CASSRTSGVADTQYF. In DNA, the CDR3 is TGTGCCAGCAGTCGGACTAGCGGGGTGGCAGATACGCAGTATTTT.

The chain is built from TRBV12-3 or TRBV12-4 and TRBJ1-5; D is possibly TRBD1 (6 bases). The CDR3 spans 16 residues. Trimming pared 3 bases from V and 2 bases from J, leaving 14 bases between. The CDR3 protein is CASSLAFAGGNQPQHF. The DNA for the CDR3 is TGTGCCAGCAGTTTGGCTTTCGCAGGGGGCAATCAGCCCCAGCATTTT.

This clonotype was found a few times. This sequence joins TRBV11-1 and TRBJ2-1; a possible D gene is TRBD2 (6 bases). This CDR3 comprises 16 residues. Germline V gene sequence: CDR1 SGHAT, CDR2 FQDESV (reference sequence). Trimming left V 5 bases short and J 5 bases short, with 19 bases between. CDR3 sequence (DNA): TGTGCCAGCAGCCCCCTGGGTTACGGGGAGGACAATGAGCAGTTCTTC. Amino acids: CASSPLGYGEDNEQFF.

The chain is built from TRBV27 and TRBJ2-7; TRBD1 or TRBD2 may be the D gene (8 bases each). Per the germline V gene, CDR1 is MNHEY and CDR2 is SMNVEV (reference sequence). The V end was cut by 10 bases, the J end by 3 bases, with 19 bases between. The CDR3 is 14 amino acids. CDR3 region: CATKRGTGDYEQYF. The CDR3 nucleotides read TGTGCCACCAAGCGGGGGACAGGTGACTACGAGCAGTACTTC.

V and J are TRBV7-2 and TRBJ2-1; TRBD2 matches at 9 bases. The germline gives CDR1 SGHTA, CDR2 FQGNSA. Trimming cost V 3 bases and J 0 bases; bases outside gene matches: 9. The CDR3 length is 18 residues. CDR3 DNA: TGTGCCAGCAGCTTTGCTAGCGGGGCCTTAGTCTCCTACAATGAGCAGTTCTTC. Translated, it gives CASSFASGALVSYNEQFF.

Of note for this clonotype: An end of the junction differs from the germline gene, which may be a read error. The chain's CDR3 is CASSVTWSDTQYF. The CDR3 bases are TGTGCCAGCAGCGTAACGTGGTCAGATACGCAGTATTTT. V gene TRBV7-3 combines with J gene TRBJ2-3; D ambiguous. Germline CDR1 SGHTA, CDR2 FQGTGA. The CDR3 is 13 amino acids.